The clone carrying this T cell receptor (beta chain) was observed a few times. Its antigen is unidentified. Per germline, CDR1 MGHRA and CDR2 YSYEKL. V lost 4 bases and J lost 3; bases outside the gene matches: 5. The CDR3 is 15 residues long. This specimen belongs to a study of post-analysis software for immune sequencing data. Overall study findings and caveats: Patients showed TRBV5-6, TRBV5-1 and TRBV20-1 among a handful of TRBV segments more frequent than in controls. People with multiple sclerosis had a significantly lower normalized Chao1 diversity than controls did.

Tagging with unique molecular identifiers was a feature of the TCR beta cDNA libraries. Each CDR3 protein gets one entry after TCRdb re-called the PCR reads with MiXCR. The sample records fewer than 850,000 distinct CDR3 sequences, about 27% being singletons. What was sequenced was blood. The chain employs TRBV4-1 and TRBJ2-7; 11 bases map to TRBD2. This sequence was found in a girl between 5 and 17 years old with multiple sclerosis. The DNA for the CDR3 is TGCGCCAGCAGCCCCGGGACTAGCGGATACTACGAGCAGTACTTC. This sequence encodes CASSPGTSGYYEQYF.